The source of this TCR beta chain is a study of vaccination and CD4 T cells after COVID-19. This clonotype was counted between two and nine times. Its matching antigen is unknown. Germline lookup yields CDR1 WSHSY and CDR2 SAAADI. This CDR3 has 15 amino acids. With V trimmed by 8 bases and J by 7 bases, 9 bases remained unmatched. The assay that was used to sequence DNA from cultured CD4+ T cells was the Oncomine TCR Beta short-read assay. Using its own MiXCR run on the PCR reads, TCRdb lists one record per CDR3 protein. This sample yields 18,000 or so distinct CDR3 sequences, of which roughly half are seen a single time; about 8.9% belongs to the top ten. Treatment reported: approximately 9-day PBMC culture with coronavirus spike peptide pools or control peptides (ViraFEST assay).

Sequencing was carried out using CD4+ T cells from blood, cultured in vitro. The clonotype was recovered from a human donor who had recovered from COVID-19. The V call is TRBV10-2, the J call TRBJ2-2, with 11 bases lining up with TRBD2. CDR3 in DNA: TGCGCCAGCGCAATAGCGGGAGGGCGTATCGGGGAGCTGTTTTTT. The encoded protein is CASAIAGGRIGELFF.